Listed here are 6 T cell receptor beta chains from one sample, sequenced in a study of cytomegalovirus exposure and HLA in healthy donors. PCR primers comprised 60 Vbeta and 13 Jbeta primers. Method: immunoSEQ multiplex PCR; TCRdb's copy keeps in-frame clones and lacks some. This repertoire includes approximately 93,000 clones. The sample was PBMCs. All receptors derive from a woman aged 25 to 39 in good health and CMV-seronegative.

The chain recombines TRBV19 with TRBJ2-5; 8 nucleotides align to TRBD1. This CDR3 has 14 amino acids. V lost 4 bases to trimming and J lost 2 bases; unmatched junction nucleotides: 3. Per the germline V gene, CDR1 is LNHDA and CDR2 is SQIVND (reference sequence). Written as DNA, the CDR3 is TGTGCCAGTAGTACCGACAGGGGACAAGAGACCCAGTACTTC. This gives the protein CASSTDRGQETQYF.

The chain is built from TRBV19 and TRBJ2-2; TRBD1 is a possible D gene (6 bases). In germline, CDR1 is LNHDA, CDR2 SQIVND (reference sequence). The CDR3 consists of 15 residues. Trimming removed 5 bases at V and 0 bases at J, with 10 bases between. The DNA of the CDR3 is TGTGCCAGTAGTGCCCGGACAGCGAACACCGGGGAGCTGTTTTTT. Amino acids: CASSARTANTGELFF.

The CDR3 region has the DNA TGCGCCAGACAGGGGGGTGACCCAGATACGCAGTATTTT. Protein product: CARQGGDPDTQYF. The genes are TRBV5-1 and TRBJ2-3, with TRBD1 matching 8 bases. The V and J ends lost 8 bases and 4 bases, in that order; junction bases with no gene match: 6. The CDR3 has 13 amino acids. Germline V gives CDR1 SGHRS, CDR2 YFSETQ. The whole variable domain, filled in from reference TRBV5-1 and TRBJ2-3, reads KAGVTQTPRYLIKTRGQQVTLSCSPISGHRSVSWYQQTPGQGLQFLFEYFSETQRNKGNFPGRFSGRQFSNSRSEMNVSTLELGDSALYLCARQGGDPDTQYFGPGTRLTVL.

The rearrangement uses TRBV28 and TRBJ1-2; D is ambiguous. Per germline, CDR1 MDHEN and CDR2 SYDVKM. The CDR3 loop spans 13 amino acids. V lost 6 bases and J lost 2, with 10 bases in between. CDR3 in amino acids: CASRLSSNYGYTF. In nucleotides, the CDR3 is TGTGCCAGCAGGCTCAGTTCAAACTATGGCTACACCTTC.

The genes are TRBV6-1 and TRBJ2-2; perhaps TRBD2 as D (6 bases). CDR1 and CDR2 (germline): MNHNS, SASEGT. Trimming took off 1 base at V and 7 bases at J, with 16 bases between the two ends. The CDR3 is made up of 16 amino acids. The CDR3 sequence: CASSEVRSGRNGELFF. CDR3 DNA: TGTGCCAGCAGTGAAGTCAGGTCAGGGAGGAACGGGGAGCTGTTTTTT.

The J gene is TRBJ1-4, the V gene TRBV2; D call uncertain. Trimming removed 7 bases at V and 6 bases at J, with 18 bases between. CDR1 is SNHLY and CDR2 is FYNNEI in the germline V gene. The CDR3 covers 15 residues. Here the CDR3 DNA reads TGTGCCAGCACTACCCCTCAGGTGTTGGATGAAAAACTGTTTTTT. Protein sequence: CASTTPQVLDEKLFF.